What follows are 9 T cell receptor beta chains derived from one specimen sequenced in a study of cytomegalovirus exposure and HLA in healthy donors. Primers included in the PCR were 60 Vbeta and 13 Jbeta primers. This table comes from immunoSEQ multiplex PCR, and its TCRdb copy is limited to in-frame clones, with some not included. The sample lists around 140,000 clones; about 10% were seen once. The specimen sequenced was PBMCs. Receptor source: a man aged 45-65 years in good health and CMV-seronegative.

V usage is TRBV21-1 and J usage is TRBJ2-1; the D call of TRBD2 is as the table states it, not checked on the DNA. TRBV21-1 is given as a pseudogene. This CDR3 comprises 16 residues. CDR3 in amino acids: CASKGVGASGYNEQFF. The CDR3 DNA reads TGTGCCAGCAAGGGAGTAGGGGCTAGCGGATACAATGAGCAGTTCTTC.

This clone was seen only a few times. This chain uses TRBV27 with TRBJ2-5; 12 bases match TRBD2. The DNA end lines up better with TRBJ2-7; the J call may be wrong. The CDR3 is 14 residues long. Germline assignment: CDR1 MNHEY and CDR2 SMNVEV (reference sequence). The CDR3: CASSTTSGSYEQYF. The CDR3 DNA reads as TGTGCCAGCAGTACGACTAGCGGGAGCTACGAGCAGTACTTC.

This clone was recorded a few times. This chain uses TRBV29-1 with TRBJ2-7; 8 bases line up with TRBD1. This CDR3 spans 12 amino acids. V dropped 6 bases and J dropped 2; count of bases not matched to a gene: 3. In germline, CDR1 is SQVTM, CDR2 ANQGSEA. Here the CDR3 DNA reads TGCAGCGTCGCAGGGGGCCCCTACGAGCAGTACTTC. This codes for CSVAGGPYEQYF.

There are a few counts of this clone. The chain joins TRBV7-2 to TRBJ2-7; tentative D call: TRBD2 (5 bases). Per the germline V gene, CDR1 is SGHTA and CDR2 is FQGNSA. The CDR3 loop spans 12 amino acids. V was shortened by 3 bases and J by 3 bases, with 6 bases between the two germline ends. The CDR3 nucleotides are TGTGCCAGCAGCTTGGGAGTCTACGAGCAGTACTTC. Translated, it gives CASSLGVYEQYF.

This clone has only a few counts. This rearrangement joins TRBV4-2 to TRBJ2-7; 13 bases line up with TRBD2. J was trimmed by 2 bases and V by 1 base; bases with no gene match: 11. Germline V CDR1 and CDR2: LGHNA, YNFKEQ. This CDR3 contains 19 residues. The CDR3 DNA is TGTGCCAGCAGCCAAGTGTCTGGGACTAGCGGGAAGGGGGCCTACGAGCAGTACTTC. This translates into CASSQVSGTSGKGAYEQYF.

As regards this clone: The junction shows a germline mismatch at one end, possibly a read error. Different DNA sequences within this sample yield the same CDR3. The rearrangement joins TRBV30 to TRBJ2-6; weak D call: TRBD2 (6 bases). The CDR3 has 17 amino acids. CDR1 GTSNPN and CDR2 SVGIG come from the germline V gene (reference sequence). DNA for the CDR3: TGCGCCTGGAGTGTAGGTTTGGGAGGCTCTGGGGCCAACGTCCTGACTTTC. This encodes CAWSVGLGGSGANVLTF.

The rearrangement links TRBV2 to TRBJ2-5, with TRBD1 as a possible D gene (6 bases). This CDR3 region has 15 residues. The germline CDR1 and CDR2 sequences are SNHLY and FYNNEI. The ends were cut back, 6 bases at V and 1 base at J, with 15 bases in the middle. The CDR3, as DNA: TGTGCCAGCAGCCCTGACTCAGGGGCCCAAGAGACCCAGTACTTC. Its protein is CASSPDSGAQETQYF.

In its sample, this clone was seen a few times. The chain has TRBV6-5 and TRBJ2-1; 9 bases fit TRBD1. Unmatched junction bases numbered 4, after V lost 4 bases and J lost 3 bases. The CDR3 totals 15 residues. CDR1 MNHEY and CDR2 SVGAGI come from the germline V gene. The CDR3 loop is CASSSDRGFYNEQFF. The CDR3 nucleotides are TGTGCCAGCAGTTCGGACAGGGGCTTCTACAATGAGCAGTTCTTC.

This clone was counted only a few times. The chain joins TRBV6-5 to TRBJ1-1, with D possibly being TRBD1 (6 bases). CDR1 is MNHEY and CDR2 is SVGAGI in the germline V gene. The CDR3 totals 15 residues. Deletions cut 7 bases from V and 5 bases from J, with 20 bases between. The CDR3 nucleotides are TGTGCCAGCAACAAAGGTTTGGGGGCAGGGACTGAAGCTTTCTTT. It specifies CASNKGLGAGTEAFF.